A selection of T cell receptor beta chains follows, all from one sample in a study of human CD8 memory T cell subsets. For each CDR3 protein, TCRdb gives one entry from its re-call of the 5' RACE reads, without DNA. This sample contains some 9,000 distinct CDR3 sequences. The specimen was CD8+ T cells from PBMCs. These receptors originate from a human donor in good health. CDR3s include the opening cysteine and the closing phenylalanine or tryptophan. For some rows the clone size is stated as once, few or many, or as a class when expanded; others skip it.

abundance	j_gene	v_gene	CDR3aa
-	TRBJ2-1	TRBV7-3	CASSLDNEQFF
-	TRBJ2-5	TRBV7-9	CASSLYRTDSQETQYF
-	TRBJ2-2	TRBV7-3	CASSLAVANTGELFF
-	TRBJ1-1	TRBV19	CASSMDRGAYTEAFF
-	TRBJ1-5	TRBV2	CASSYPTGGQPQHF
-	TRBJ2-2	TRBV6-6	CASSYVQGNTGELFF
-	TRBJ2-2	TRBV7-6	CASSPWTSGSIGELFF
-	TRBJ1-1	TRBV9	CASSVGRAHTEAFF
-	TRBJ2-2	TRBV29-1	CSVEDRRNSGRPNTGELFF
-	TRBJ2-7	TRBV28	CAGSDTGLGSEEQYF
-	TRBJ1-2	TRBV28	CASSLPYLRGDYGYTF
-	TRBJ2-3	TRBV6-2/TRBV6-3	CASSSSSRADTQYF
-	TRBJ2-1	TRBV27	CASSRVIGEWSSYNEQFF
-	TRBJ2-3	TRBV7-8	CASSSTARPDTQYF
medium-sized	TRBJ1-3	TRBV25-1	CASSGRDRSGNTIYF
-	TRBJ2-7	TRBV28	CASSQRGGQGVHEQYF
-	TRBJ2-2	TRBV29-1	CSAESGNTGELFF
medium-sized	TRBJ1-5	TRBV21-1	CASSKLKGQDSNQPQHF
-	TRBJ2-7	TRBV7-2	CASSSTGTGEQYF
-	TRBJ2-3	TRBV2	CASSAGVGTDTQYF
-	TRBJ2-5	TRBV7-6	CASSLNPAPQETQYF
-	TRBJ2-7	TRBV12-3/TRBV12-4	CASSIGQDLSYEQYF
-	TRBJ2-2	TRBV27	CASSRPGLAGYTGELFF
medium-sized	TRBJ2-7	TRBV25-1	CASSDREGKTMDEQYF
-	TRBJ1-1	TRBV7-9	CASSSPVDGTEAFF
-	TRBJ2-7	TRBV27	CASSSRQTEEMFYEQYF
-	TRBJ1-2	TRBV27	CASSNSLEGYGYTF
-	TRBJ2-2	TRBV7-2	CASSPSGENTGELFF
-	TRBJ1-5	TRBV28	CASRPTGLGTYSNQPQHF
-	TRBJ2-3	TRBV6-4	CASSESSVTDTQYF
-	TRBJ2-1	TRBV7-9	CASSTRQSRDPHSEQFF
-	TRBJ2-1	TRBV29-1	CSATGWPGLSQFF
-	TRBJ2-7	TRBV7-9	CASSFGEGYEQYF
-	TRBJ1-2	TRBV7-8	CASSLHMTGGNYGYTF
-	TRBJ2-7	TRBV27	CASRTTSGTTYEQYF
medium-sized	TRBJ2-4	TRBV4-3	CASSQDRGLENIQYF
-	TRBJ2-1	TRBV14	CASSHSGLFNEQFF
-	TRBJ2-2	TRBV14	CASSQDEWGILNTGELFF
-	TRBJ2-3	TRBV7-9	CASRLEVGTDTQYF
-	TRBJ2-7	TRBV7-3	CASRSVPEAYEQYF
-	TRBJ2-7	TRBV4-3	CASSQAVFGQGYEQYF
-	TRBJ2-3	TRBV5-1	CASSPTGGSTDTQYF
-	TRBJ1-1	TRBV3-1	CASSQEAGADEAFF
-	TRBJ2-7	TRBV7-6	CASTPGAGAPYEQYF
-	TRBJ1-5	TRBV7-9	CASSLDRGFSNQPQHF
-	TRBJ2-7	TRBV4-3	CASSQDGQGPYEQYF
-	TRBJ2-7	TRBV29-1	CSVQRKGTEQYF
medium-sized	TRBJ2-7	TRBV30	CALKGSSGYEQYF
-	TRBJ2-2	TRBV29-1	CSVEAGTTGELFF
-	TRBJ2-1	TRBV6-2/TRBV6-3	CASSYSTSANEQFF
-	TRBJ2-7	TRBV30	CAWDGTGGYEQYF
-	TRBJ2-2	TRBV29-1	CSRLDRGGELFF
-	TRBJ2-7	TRBV10-3	CAISESGGPYEQYF
-	TRBJ2-7	TRBV20-1	CSARPPGQNTYEQYF
-	TRBJ1-6	TRBV5-1	CASSLGAGRVDSPLHF
-	TRBJ2-7	TRBV6-5	CASSFSGYEQYF
medium-sized	TRBJ1-4	TRBV4-1	CASSTQGVVEKLFF